The 8 T cell receptor beta chains in this list originate from one sample, sequenced in a study of CD8 T cells in ankylosing spondylitis. MiXCR, run by TCRdb on the 5' RACE reads, gives a single entry per CDR3 protein. The sample holds approximately 220,000 distinct CDR3 sequences; 25% to 30% are singletons and the top ten take roughly 6.7%. Sequenced material: blood, either unsorted or a sorted T cell fraction (not recorded which). The receptors derive from a male donor with ankylosing spondylitis or in good health (not recorded which).

This clonotype was counted ten times or more. The genes are TRBV12-3 or TRBV12-4 and TRBJ2-5, with D possibly TRBD1 on 6 matching bases. The CDR3 is 13 amino acids. Trimming removed 6 bases at V and 5 bases at J, with 13 bases between. The DNA for the CDR3 is TGTGCCAGCAGACAGGGAGTTCGGGAGACCCAGTACTTC. Translating gives CASRQGVRETQYF.

This clonotype was seen repeatedly, ten times or more. The gene calls are TRBV21-1 and TRBJ1-5. TRBV21-1 is a documented pseudogene. The CDR3 contains 15 residues. The CDR3 bases are TGTGCCAGCAGCAAAGCAGATCGGGAGAATCAGCCCCAGCATTTT. It translates to CASSKADRENQPQHF.

This clonotype occurred a few times. The chain carries TRBV20-1 and TRBJ2-1, with 9 bases aligning to TRBD1. CDR3 length: 14 amino acids. CDR1 is DFQATT and CDR2 is SNEGSKA in the germline V gene (reference sequence). V was clipped by 5 bases and J by 4 bases; unmatched bases: 6. CDR3: CSAGDRAGYNEQFF. The CDR3 bases are TGCAGTGCTGGGGACAGGGCTGGTTACAATGAGCAGTTCTTC.

V and J are TRBV20-1 and TRBJ2-7; 8 bases align to TRBD2. Germline assignment: CDR1 DFQATT and CDR2 SNEGSKA (reference sequence). This CDR3 has 14 amino acids. V dropped 6 bases and J dropped 3; count of bases not matched to a gene: 10. The CDR3 region is CSAVLGLELYEQYF. Written as DNA, the CDR3 is TGCAGTGCCGTCTTGGGACTAGAACTCTACGAGCAGTACTTC.

This clonotype has a count of ten or more. This chain links TRBV5-1 with TRBJ2-7, with unresolved D. Germline CDR1 SGHRS, CDR2 YFSETQ. The CDR3 loop spans 14 amino acids. The ends were cut back, 7 bases at V and 1 base at J, with 15 bases in the middle. The CDR3 sequence: CASQRSVGSYEQYF. The CDR3 nucleotides read TGCGCCAGCCAGCGCTCAGTAGGGTCCTACGAGCAGTACTTC. Looking up the rest from reference TRBV5-1 and TRBJ2-7 gives the full variable domain: KAGVTQTPRYLIKTRGQQVTLSCSPISGHRSVSWYQQTPGQGLQFLFEYFSETQRNKGNFPGRFSGRQFSNSRSEMNVSTLELGDSALYLCASQRSVGSYEQYFGPGTRLTVT.

This clonotype was detected many times. The chain joins TRBV20-1 to TRBJ2-1, with unresolved D. V lost 6 bases, J lost 4 bases, and 10 bases lay in between. The CDR3 is made up of 12 amino acids. Germline V gene lookup returns CDR1 DFQATT and CDR2 SNEGSKA (reference sequence). In DNA form, the CDR3 reads TGCAGTGCCATCGATCCTTACAATGAGCAGTTCTTC. Translated: CSAIDPYNEQFF.

The chain has TRBV6-1 and TRBJ1-6; 9 positions match TRBD1. Looked up from germline, CDR1 is MNHNS and CDR2 is SASEGT. The length of the CDR3 is 14 residues. V was pared by 5 bases and J by 7 bases, with 3 bases of the junction left unmatched. The CDR3 region is CASSRQGENSPLHF. The CDR3 DNA is TGTGCCAGCAGTAGACAGGGGGAGAATTCACCCCTCCACTTT.

This clonotype came up many times. V is TRBV9 and J is TRBJ2-7; 8 positions match TRBD1. V gave up 0 bases and J gave up 1 base; unmatched junction bases: 6. Germline V gene lookup returns CDR1 SGDLS and CDR2 YYNGEE. This CDR3 is built from 16 residues. CDR3 sequence (DNA): TGTGCCAGCAGCGTAGGAGGGGACAGGAGATCCTACGAGCAGTACTTC. As protein: CASSVGGDRRSYEQYF.